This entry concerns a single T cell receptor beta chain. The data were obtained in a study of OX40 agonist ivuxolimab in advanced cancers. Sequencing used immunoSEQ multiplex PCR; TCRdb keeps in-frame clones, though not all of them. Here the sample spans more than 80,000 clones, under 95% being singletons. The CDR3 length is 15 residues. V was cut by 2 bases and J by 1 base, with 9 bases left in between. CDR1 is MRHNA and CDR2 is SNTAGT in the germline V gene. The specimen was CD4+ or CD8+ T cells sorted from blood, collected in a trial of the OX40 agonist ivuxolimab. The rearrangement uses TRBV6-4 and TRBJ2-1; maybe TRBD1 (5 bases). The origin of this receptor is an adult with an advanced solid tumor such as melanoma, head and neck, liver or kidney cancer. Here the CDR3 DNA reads TGTGCCAGCAGTGACAGGGGTGGTTCCTACAATGAGCAGTTCTTC. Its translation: CASSDRGGSYNEQFF.